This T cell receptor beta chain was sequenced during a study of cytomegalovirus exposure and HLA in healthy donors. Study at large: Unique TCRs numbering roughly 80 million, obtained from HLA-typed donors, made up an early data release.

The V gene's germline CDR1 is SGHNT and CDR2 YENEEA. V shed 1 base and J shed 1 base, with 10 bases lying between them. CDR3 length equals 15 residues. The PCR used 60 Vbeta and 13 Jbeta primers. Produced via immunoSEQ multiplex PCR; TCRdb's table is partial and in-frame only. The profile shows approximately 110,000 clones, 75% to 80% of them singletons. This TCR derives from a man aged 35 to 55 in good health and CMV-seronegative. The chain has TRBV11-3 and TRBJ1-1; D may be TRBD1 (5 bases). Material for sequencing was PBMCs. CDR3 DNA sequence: TGTGCCAGCAGCTTAGTCGGGACTCAGAACACTGAAGCTTTCTTT. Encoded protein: CASSLVGTQNTEAFF.